This T cell receptor beta chain was recorded in a study of blood T cell repertoires in COVID-19. About the study: Sample material is recorded as cDNA or gDNA derived from T cells, B-cell-depleted T cells, or PBMCs.

This CDR3 spans 14 amino acids. Germline V CDR1 and CDR2: MDHEN, SYDVKM. J lost 9 bases, V lost 5 bases, and 5 bases had no gene match. In the study's own analysis: For nucleated cells, counts were estimated from reference gene primer amplification. Sequencing used immunoSEQ multiplex PCR; TCRdb keeps in-frame clones, though not all of them. The V and J calls and clone size are taken from that table; D and trimming were inferred from the DNA. The table has about 69,000 clones, 90% seen once; the top ten hold 5% to 5.5%. The receptor was derived from a woman under 30 with acute or convalescent COVID-19. The specimen was peripheral blood. This chain links TRBV28 with TRBJ1-6; 9 bases line up with TRBD1. The CDR3 DNA follows: TGTGCCAGCAGTCCACAGGGGGCGGGTTCACCCCTCCACTTT. This gives the protein CASSPQGAGSPLHF.